These T cell receptor beta chains were read from a single sample in a study of shared clonotypes between healthy human individuals. Clones were sequenced by immunoSEQ multiplex PCR, and TCRdb holds only the in-frame ones, with some missing. The sample carries 470,000 or so clones, more than 75% recorded once. Sequenced: PBMCs. The receptors derive from a woman between 35 and 50 years old in good health. Some clones in this sample may be carry-over from other donors' samples. CDR3s include the opening cysteine and the closing phenylalanine or tryptophan. A D gene is named only where the DNA matches it firmly. Clone size is shown for a subset of rows, as once, few, many or a class of expanded clone.

d_call	v_call	clone_size	j_call	cdr3_aa	cdr3_nt
TRBD1	TRBV5-1	.	TRBJ1-1	CASIPPGGRTEAFF	TGCGCCAGTATTCCGCCAGGGGGTCGGACTGAAGCTTTCTTT
TRBD1	TRBV25-1	.	TRBJ1-2	CASSELGTVGTYGYTF	TGTGCCAGCAGTGAGCTCGGGACAGTGGGTACCTATGGCTACACCTTC
.	TRBV5-1	.	TRBJ2-2	CASSTTRNTGELFF	TGCGCCAGCAGCACGACTCGAAACACCGGGGAGCTGTTTTTT
.	TRBV7-3	.	TRBJ1-5	CASSLNTEGSGNQPQHF	TGTGCCAGCAGCTTAAATACCGAAGGGAGCGGCAATCAGCCCCAGCATTTT
.	TRBV28	.	TRBJ2-7	CASWADSYEQYF	TGTGCCTCATGGGCAGACTCCTACGAGCAGTACTTC
TRBD1	TRBV11-3	few	TRBJ2-5	CASSLFQGVEAQYF	TGTGCCAGCAGCTTATTTCAGGGGGTTGAGGCCCAGTACTTC
.	TRBV9	once	TRBJ1-3	CASSVDRGSSGNTIYF	TGTGCCAGCAGCGTAGATCGGGGCAGCTCTGGAAACACCATATATTTT
.	TRBV4-2	.	TRBJ1-4	CASSLGSRSMILEKLFF	TGTGCCAGCAGCCTTGGCAGCCGATCAATGATATTAGAAAAACTGTTTTTT
TRBD2	TRBV7-2	.	TRBJ2-1	CASSLAPGLAGGEQFF	TGTGCCAGCAGCTTAGCGCCGGGACTAGCGGGAGGTGAGCAGTTCTTC
TRBD2	TRBV5-1	.	TRBJ2-1	CASSPTGTSGYNEQFF	TGCGCCAGCAGCCCGACCGGGACTAGCGGGTACAATGAGCAGTTCTTC
TRBD1	TRBV10-2	.	TRBJ1-1	CASTDRVLAEAFF	TGCGCCAGCACTGACAGGGTGTTGGCTGAAGCTTTCTTT
.	TRBV7-9	.	TRBJ2-7	CASSLAVRAGGLGSYEQYF	TGCGCCAGCAGCTTAGCGGTGAGAGCAGGGGGACTGGGGTCCTACGAGCAGTACTTC
TRBD2	TRBV27	.	TRBJ2-1	CASRSPLREFVNEQFF	TGTGCCAGCAGGTCTCCCTTGCGGGAGTTTGTAAATGAGCAGTTCTTC
TRBD2	TRBV6-4	few	TRBJ2-1	CASSDGGGPYNEQFF	TGTGCCAGCAGTGACGGGGGAGGGCCCTACAATGAGCAGTTCTTC
.	TRBV2	.	TRBJ2-4	CASSEGVFAKNIQYF	TGTGCCAGCAGTGAAGGGGTTTTCGCCAAAAACATTCAGTACTTC
.	TRBV30	.	TRBJ2-7	CACTWDSSSYEQYF	TGTGCCTGCACCTGGGACTCTAGCTCCTACGAGCAGTACTTC
.	TRBV5-8	.	TRBJ1-5	CASSQESGRYNQPQHF	TGCGCCAGCAGCCAAGAGTCCGGGAGATACAATCAGCCCCAGCATTTT
.	TRBV5-1	once	TRBJ2-7	CASSLAGDVYEQYF	TGCGCCAGCAGCTTGGCAGGGGACGTTTACGAGCAGTACTTC
.	TRBV19	.	TRBJ2-7	CASSMTEAYEQYF	TGTGCCAGTAGTATGACCGAGGCCTACGAGCAGTACTTC
.	TRBV28	.	TRBJ2-4	CASSLSPGRNIQYF	TGTGCCAGCAGTTTATCCCCAGGGAGGAACATTCAGTACTTC
TRBD2	TRBV5-1	.	TRBJ2-1	CASSNPSGSGDEQFF	TGCGCCAGCAGCAACCCTAGCGGGAGTGGGGATGAGCAGTTCTTC
TRBD2	TRBV5-8	.	TRBJ2-3	CASSTGLAGGTDTQYF	TGTGCCAGCAGCACCGGACTAGCGGGAGGGACAGATACGCAGTATTTT
TRBD1	TRBV18	.	TRBJ1-5	CASSRGQSNQPQHF	TGTGCCAGCTCCCGGGGACAGTCCAATCAGCCCCAGCATTTT
TRBD2	TRBV5-4	.	TRBJ2-3	CASSLGAGARLDTQYF	TGTGCCAGCAGCCTAGGAGCGGGAGCGAGATTGGATACGCAGTATTTT
TRBD1	TRBV15	.	TRBJ1-5	CATSGDRGASNQPQHF	TGTGCCACCAGCGGCGACAGGGGCGCAAGCAATCAGCCCCAGCATTTT
.	TRBV27	once	TRBJ2-7	CASSLRWGYEQYF	TGTGCCAGCAGTTTAAGGTGGGGCTACGAGCAGTACTTC
.	TRBV28	.	TRBJ1-5	CASSHPTPGGDDQPQHF	TGTGCCAGCAGTCACCCCACACCGGGAGGTGACGATCAGCCCCAGCATTTT
.	TRBV6-9	.	TRBJ1-4	CASSLGEKLFF	TGTGCCAGCAGCCTCGGTGAAAAACTGTTTTTT
.	TRBV27	.	TRBJ2-7	CASSFGHSYEQYF	TGTGCCAGCAGTTTCGGACATTCCTACGAGCAGTACTTC
.	TRBV28	once	TRBJ2-7	CAITPQGLSGSYEQYF	TGTGCCATTACGCCGCAGGGTCTGTCGGGCTCCTACGAGCAGTACTTC
TRBD1	TRBV19	.	TRBJ2-2	CASSPAGTGGTGELFF	TGTGCCAGTAGTCCGGCCGGGACAGGGGGCACCGGGGAGCTGTTTTTT
.	TRBV2	.	TRBJ1-5	CASSYMGDANQPQHF	TGTGCCAGCAGTTATATGGGGGATGCAAATCAGCCCCAGCATTTT
TRBD1	TRBV6-1	.	TRBJ1-1	CASRQGANLNTEAFF	TGTGCCAGCAGACAGGGGGCGAACCTGAACACTGAAGCTTTCTTT
TRBD2	TRBV7-9	.	TRBJ2-3	CASSLFSGSSDTQYF	TGTGCCAGCAGCTTATTTAGCGGGAGTTCCGATACGCAGTATTTT
TRBD2	TRBV30	.	TRBJ2-7	CAWSGGAEQYF	TGTGCCTGGAGCGGGGGGGCAGAGCAGTACTTC
.	TRBV7-3	.	TRBJ2-1	CASSLTGGRSYNEQFF	TGTGCCAGCAGCTTAACAGGGGGACGGTCCTACAATGAGCAGTTCTTC
TRBD1	TRBV18	.	TRBJ1-1	CASSASFPGQQNTEAFF	TGTGCCAGCTCGGCCAGCTTCCCGGGACAGCAGAACACTGAAGCTTTCTTT
.	TRBV15	.	TRBJ1-4	CATSNGVEKLFF	TGTGCCACCAGCAACGGGGTTGAAAAACTGTTTTTT